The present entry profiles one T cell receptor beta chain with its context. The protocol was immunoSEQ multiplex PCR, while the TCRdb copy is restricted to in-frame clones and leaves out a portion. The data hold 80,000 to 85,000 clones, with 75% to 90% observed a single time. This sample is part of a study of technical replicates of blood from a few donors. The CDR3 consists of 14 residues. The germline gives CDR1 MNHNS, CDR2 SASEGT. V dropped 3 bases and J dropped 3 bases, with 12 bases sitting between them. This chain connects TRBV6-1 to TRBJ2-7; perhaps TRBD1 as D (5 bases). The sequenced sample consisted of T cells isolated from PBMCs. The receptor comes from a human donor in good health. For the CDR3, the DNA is TGTGCCAGCAGTGATCGGCAGGGTAGCTACGAGCAGTACTTC. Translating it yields CASSDRQGSYEQYF.